A single sample is the source of the 26 T cell receptor beta chains below, sequenced in a study of shared clonotypes between healthy human individuals (dated by TCRdb to 2020 to 2022). The library was generated by the immunoSEQ multiplex PCR assay. Not all clones reach the TCRdb copy of this immuneACCESS table, which keeps in-frame sequences only. Checked studies attribute under half of the gap to unresolved V genes and leave the rest unexplained. The table for this sample lists about 1.9 million clones; 85% to 95% of them were counted only once. Of the sample, over 1.5% falls within the top ten clones. CD8 naive samples were obtained by positive selection for CCR7 among CD45RO-negative cells, yielding a CD45RA+CCR7+ population from which TemRA cells were excluded. The sample comprised naive CD8+ T cells from PBMCs. The sample's cell subset or site label is to be understood as: CD45RA+CCR7+. These receptors came from a man younger than 35 in good health. Some clones in this sample may be carry-over from other donors' samples.

This rearrangement joins TRBV5-1 to TRBJ1-4; D gene uncertain. CDR3 length: 15 residues. Germline lookup yields CDR1 SGHRS and CDR2 YFSETQ. V lost 4 bases and J 5 bases, leaving 15 bases between the germline ends. For the CDR3, the DNA is TGCGCCAGCAGCCCGGCGGACCGTCCGAATGAAAAACTGTTTTTT. Translating it yields CASSPADRPNEKLFF.

The rearrangement links TRBV5-4 to TRBJ2-2; 9 bases are a match to TRBD2. Germline trimming cut 2 bases from V and 0 bases from J; bases unmatched to any gene: 5. The CDR3 extends over 17 amino acids. CDR1 is SGHNT, CDR2 YYREEE, per germline (reference sequence). CDR3 nucleotides: TGTGCCAGCAGCTTATCCCTAGCGGGAACGAACACCGGGGAGCTGTTTTTT. Its translation is CASSLSLAGTNTGELFF.

The chain couples TRBV4-2 to TRBJ2-7; 7 nucleotides align to TRBD2. Germline CDR1 reads LGHNA; CDR2 reads YNFKEQ. This CDR3 is built from 17 residues. V trimming: 1 base; J trimming: 2 bases; junction bases outside the gene matches: 11. Here the CDR3 DNA reads TGTGCCAGCAGCCAAGGGGGTGCGGGGGTCGTCCCCTACGAGCAGTACTTC. Amino acid sequence: CASSQGGAGVVPYEQYF.

With respect to this clone: The same CDR3 also results from other DNA sequences found in this sample. The V gene is TRBV13, the J gene TRBJ1-1; D call uncertain. Trimming took off 0 bases at V and 2 bases at J, with 4 bases between the two ends. Germline assignment: CDR1 PRHDT and CDR2 FYEKMQ (reference sequence). The CDR3 is made up of 13 amino acids. CDR3 nucleotides: TGTGCCAGCAGCTTAGGGGTTAACACTGAAGCTTTCTTT. Its translation: CASSLGVNTEAFF. The whole variable domain, remainder taken from reference TRBV13 and TRBJ1-1, is AAGVIQSPRHLIKEKRETATLKCYPIPRHDTVYWYQQGPGQDPQFLISFYEKMQSDKGSIPDRFSAQQFSDYHSELNMSSLELGDSALYFCASSLGVNTEAFFGQGTRLTVV.

The rearrangement links TRBV6-5 to TRBJ1-2; 7 bases align to TRBD1. The germline CDR1 and CDR2 sequences are MNHEY and SVGAGI. V shed 0 bases, J shed 6 bases, and the junction held 7 bases outside the gene matches. This CDR3 is 15 amino acids long. In DNA form, the CDR3 reads TGTGCCAGCAGTTACTCTTGGGTTACAGGGGATGGCTACACCTTC. This translates into CASSYSWVTGDGYTF.

The CDR3 sequence: CASSIRGEGYNEQFF. In DNA form, the CDR3 reads TGTGCCAGTAGTATAAGAGGGGAGGGATACAATGAGCAGTTCTTC. The chain is built from TRBV19 and TRBJ2-1, with 7 bases fitting TRBD2. Germline assignment: CDR1 LNHDA and CDR2 SQIVND (reference sequence). This CDR3 is 15 amino acids long. The junction had 5 bases not matched to a gene; V was cut back by 2 bases and J by 4 bases.

This clone showed up just once. The V and J genes are TRBV5-4 and TRBJ2-2, with TRBD2 matching 7 bases. Germline-derived CDR1 and CDR2 are SGHNT and YYREEE (reference sequence). The junction had 10 bases not matched to a gene; V was cut back by 7 bases and J by 1 base. The CDR3 spans 16 residues. This CDR3 is CASGARLAVNTGELFF. The DNA for the CDR3 is TGTGCCAGCGGTGCAAGGCTAGCGGTGAACACCGGGGAGCTGTTTTTT. Together with reference TRBV5-4 and TRBJ2-2, the CDR3 gives the full variable domain: ETGVTQSPTHLIKTRGQQVTLRCSSQSGHNTVSWYQQALGQGPQFIFQYYREEENGRGNFPPRFSGLQFPNYSSELNVNALELDDSALYLCASGARLAVNTGELFFGEGSRLTVL.

V gene TRBV13 combines with J gene TRBJ2-1; TRBD2 matches at 10 bases. Germline-derived CDR1 and CDR2 are PRHDT and FYEKMQ (reference sequence). V dropped 5 bases and J dropped 0; count of bases not matched to a gene: 1. The CDR3 has 15 amino acids. As DNA, the CDR3 is TGTGCCAGCAGCGCTAGCGGGAGCTCCTACAATGAGCAGTTCTTC. Translating it yields CASSASGSSYNEQFF.

CDR3 protein: CASSYSAGLEQYF. DNA of the CDR3: TGTGCCAGCAGTTATTCGGCAGGGCTCGAGCAGTACTTC. The V and J genes are TRBV6-5 and TRBJ2-7, with a possible D match to TRBD1 (5 bases). The CDR3 sequence is 13 residues long. Germline V gene data show CDR1 as MNHEY and CDR2 as SVGAGI. Trimming pared 3 bases from V and 6 bases from J, leaving 12 bases between.

The chain links TRBV5-8 to TRBJ2-1; the match to TRBD2 covers 10 bases. CDR1 and CDR2 from the germline V gene are SGHTS and YDEGEE. This CDR3 region has 16 residues. V gave up 4 bases and J gave up 8 bases; unmatched junction bases: 12. CDR3 amino acids: CASSGGGASGSDEQFF. The CDR3 DNA sequence: TGTGCCAGCAGCGGCGGCGGTGCTAGCGGGAGTGATGAGCAGTTCTTC.

The J gene is TRBJ2-7, the V gene TRBV5-6; D gene uncertain. CDR1 is SGHDT, CDR2 YYEEEE, per germline. V lost 1 base, J lost 5 bases, and 7 bases lay in between. The CDR3 is 12 residues long. The CDR3 protein is CASSLSPNEQYF. The CDR3 DNA follows: TGTGCCAGCAGCTTGTCACCAAACGAGCAGTACTTC.

The V call is TRBV27, the J call TRBJ2-7; the match to TRBD1 covers 8 bases. The CDR3 sequence is 14 residues long. Germline V gene lookup returns CDR1 MNHEY and CDR2 SMNVEV (reference sequence). V shed 6 bases and J 3 bases; nucleotides not matched to a gene: 7. The CDR3 sequence: CASSGTGSDYEQYF. The CDR3 region has the DNA TGTGCCAGCAGCGGGACAGGATCCGACTACGAGCAGTACTTC.

Comments on this clone: Other DNA sequences within the sample encode an identical CDR3. The chain employs TRBV27 and TRBJ2-7, with 11 bases fitting TRBD2. The CDR3 sequence is 14 residues long. With 6 bases clipped from V and 3 bases from J, the junction kept 4 bases outside the gene matches. CDR1 is MNHEY, CDR2 SMNVEV, per germline (reference sequence). CDR3 protein: CASSLLAGGYEQYF. The DNA of the CDR3 is TGTGCCAGCAGCCTGCTAGCGGGAGGCTACGAGCAGTACTTC.

This sequence joins TRBV4-2 and TRBJ2-7; TRBD1 might be the D (6 bases). Trimming left V 4 bases short and J 0 bases short, with 16 bases between. The CDR3 sequence is 16 residues long. Per the germline V gene, CDR1 is LGHNA and CDR2 is YNFKEQ. The CDR3 DNA sequence: TGTGCCAGCAGCCCAAACACAGGGCGCAGCTCCTACGAGCAGTACTTC. This sequence encodes CASSPNTGRSSYEQYF.

The chain uses TRBV6-5 and TRBJ2-7, with D perhaps matching TRBD1 (6 bases). Trimming removed 6 bases at V and 7 bases at J, with 19 bases between. The CDR3 is made up of 14 amino acids. Germline loops: CDR1 MNHEY, CDR2 SVGAGI. The CDR3 loop is CASSPLPGQLEQYF. The CDR3 bases are TGTGCCAGCAGCCCTCTTCCGGGACAACTTGAGCAGTACTTC.

This clone appeared a single time. The chain combines TRBV27 with TRBJ2-7; 8 bases match TRBD1. CDR1 is MNHEY, CDR2 SMNVEV, per germline (reference sequence). This CDR3 comprises 13 residues. CDR3 amino acids: CTTGQGRTYEQYF. CDR3 sequence (DNA): TGTACGACCGGACAGGGTCGAACCTACGAGCAGTACTTC.

This chain uses TRBV7-9 with TRBJ2-1, with D unresolved. The V end lost 5 bases, the J end lost 8 bases, and 25 bases lay between the germline ends. Germline-derived CDR1 and CDR2 are SEHNR and FQNEAQ (reference sequence). The CDR3 has 17 residues. CDR3: CASSRSIGQGQDDEQFF. The CDR3 nucleotides read TGTGCCAGCAGCCGCAGCATAGGGCAAGGGCAGGACGATGAGCAGTTCTTC.

The chain carries TRBV5-4 and TRBJ2-7; 8 nucleotides align to TRBD1. Germline V gene sequence: CDR1 SGHNT, CDR2 YYREEE (reference sequence). J was trimmed by 3 bases and V by 3 bases; bases with no gene match: 5. CDR3 length: 14 amino acids. Written as DNA, the CDR3 is TGTGCCAGCAGCTCAAGGACAGGGTTCTACGAGCAGTACTTC. Protein: CASSSRTGFYEQYF.

This chain connects TRBV2 to TRBJ2-7, with 9 bases matching TRBD1. This CDR3 is 14 amino acids long. CDR1 is SNHLY, CDR2 FYNNEI, per germline. Trimming cost V 5 bases and J 4 bases; bases outside gene matches: 6. DNA of the CDR3: TGTGCCAGCAGTAGTAACAGGGGGCTATACGAGCAGTACTTC. Its protein product is CASSSNRGLYEQYF.

This chain uses TRBV28 with TRBJ2-7; D remains unclear. Trimming took 5 bases from V and 2 from J, leaving 22 bases between them. Looked up from germline, CDR1 is MDHEN and CDR2 is SYDVKM. This CDR3 region has 17 residues. The CDR3 spells CASSALPGVGPTYEQYF. CDR3 DNA: TGTGCCAGCAGTGCCCTGCCCGGTGTGGGCCCGACCTACGAGCAGTACTTC. The variable domain in full, with the rest retrieved from reference TRBV28 and TRBJ2-7, is DVKVTQSSRYLVKRTGEKVFLECVQDMDHENMFWYRQDPGLGLRLIYFSYDVKMKEKGDIPEGYSVSREKKERFSLILESASTNQTSMYLCASSALPGVGPTYEQYFGPGTRLTVT.

The genes are TRBV19 and TRBJ1-1; D gene unclear. With 5 bases removed from V and 4 bases from J, the gap between germline ends came to 8 bases. Germline loops: CDR1 LNHDA, CDR2 SQIVND (reference sequence). The length of the CDR3 is 12 residues. CDR3: CASSPTGTEAFF. The CDR3 DNA sequence: TGTGCCAGTAGTCCCACGGGCACTGAAGCTTTCTTT.

The chain uses TRBV13 and TRBJ2-3; TRBD1 is a possible D gene (6 bases). This CDR3 contains 16 residues. Germline V gives CDR1 PRHDT, CDR2 FYEKMQ (reference sequence). Trimming left V 5 bases short and J 0 bases short, with 15 bases between. The chain's CDR3 is CASSEGRTVSTDTQYF. In DNA, the CDR3 is TGTGCCAGCAGCGAAGGTCGGACAGTAAGCACAGATACGCAGTATTTT.

This clone has just one count. The genes are TRBV4-1 and TRBJ2-7; 12 nucleotides line up with TRBD2. The CDR3 has 16 amino acids. Per the germline V gene, CDR1 is MGHRA and CDR2 is YSYEKL. V lost 3 bases, J lost 7 bases, and 10 bases stayed unmatched. The CDR3 DNA reads as TGCGCCAGCAGCCAGACCCCTAGCGGGAGGGCCGATGAGCAGTACTTC. This gives the protein CASSQTPSGRADEQYF.

The genes are TRBV5-4 and TRBJ2-2; 11 bases are shared with TRBD2. The germline gives CDR1 SGHNT, CDR2 YYREEE (reference sequence). Trimming cost V 4 bases and J 1 base; bases outside gene matches: 3. This CDR3 has 16 amino acids. The DNA for the CDR3 is TGTGCCAGCAGCGCCGGGACTAGCGGGAACACCGGGGAGCTGTTTTTT. Translation gives CASSAGTSGNTGELFF.

CDR3 in DNA: TGTGCCAGCAGTTCTGGCCTGAGTTCACCCCTCCACTTT. Its protein is CASSSGLSSPLHF. The chain couples TRBV27 to TRBJ1-6, with unresolved D. The length of the CDR3 is 13 residues. Germline V gene data show CDR1 as MNHEY and CDR2 as SMNVEV (reference sequence). V was cut by 4 bases and J by 9 bases, with 10 bases left in between.

The genes are TRBV28 and TRBJ2-2; the D gene is possibly TRBD2 (6 bases). The CDR3 runs 16 residues. V dropped 4 bases and J dropped 3 bases, with 15 bases sitting between them. The germline gives CDR1 MDHEN, CDR2 SYDVKM. The CDR3 protein is CASSSTSPRDTGELFF. The CDR3 DNA follows: TGTGCCAGCAGTTCTACTAGCCCCAGGGACACCGGGGAGCTGTTTTTT.